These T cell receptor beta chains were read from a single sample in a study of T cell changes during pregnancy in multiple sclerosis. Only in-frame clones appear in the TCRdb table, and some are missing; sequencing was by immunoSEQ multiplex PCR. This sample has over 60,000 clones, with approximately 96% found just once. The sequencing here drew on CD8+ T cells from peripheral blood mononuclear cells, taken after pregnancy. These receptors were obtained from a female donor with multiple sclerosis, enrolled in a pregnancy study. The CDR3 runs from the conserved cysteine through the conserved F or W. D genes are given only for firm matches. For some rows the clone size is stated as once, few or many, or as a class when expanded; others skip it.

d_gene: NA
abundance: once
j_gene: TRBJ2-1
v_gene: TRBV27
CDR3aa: CASSLRRVYDNEQFF
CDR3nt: TGTGCCAGCAGTTTAAGGAGGGTCTACGACAATGAGCAGTTCTTC

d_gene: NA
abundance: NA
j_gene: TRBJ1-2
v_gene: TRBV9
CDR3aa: CASSTGYGYTF
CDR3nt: TGTGCCAGCAGCACAGGGTATGGCTACACCTTC

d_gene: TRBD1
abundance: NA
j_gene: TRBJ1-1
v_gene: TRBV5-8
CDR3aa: CASNPPQDRVTEAFF
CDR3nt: TGTGCCAGCAACCCACCCCAAGACAGGGTCACTGAAGCTTTCTTT

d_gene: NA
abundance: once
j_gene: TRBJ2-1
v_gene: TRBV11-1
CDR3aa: CASSLEGGSGNEQFF
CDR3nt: TGTGCCAGCAGCTTAGAGGGTGGTAGCGGAAATGAGCAGTTCTTC

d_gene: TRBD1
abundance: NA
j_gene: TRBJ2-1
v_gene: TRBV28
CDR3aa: CASSDRGSYNEQFF
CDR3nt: TGTGCCAGCAGCGACAGGGGTTCCTACAATGAGCAGTTCTTC

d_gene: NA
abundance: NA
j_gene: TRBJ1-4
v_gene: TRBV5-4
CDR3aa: CASSSAPAATNEKLFF
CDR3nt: TGTGCCAGCAGCTCGGCTCCGGCGGCAACTAATGAAAAACTGTTTTTT

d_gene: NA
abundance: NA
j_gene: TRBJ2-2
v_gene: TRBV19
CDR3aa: CASSPGFGTGELFF
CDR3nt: TGTGCCAGTAGTCCGGGTTTCGGGACCGGGGAGCTGTTTTTT

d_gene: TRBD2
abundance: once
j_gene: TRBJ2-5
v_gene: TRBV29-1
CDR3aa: CSVVTFREGSGETQYF
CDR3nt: TGCAGCGTTGTCACGTTCCGGGAGGGAAGCGGAGAGACCCAGTACTTC

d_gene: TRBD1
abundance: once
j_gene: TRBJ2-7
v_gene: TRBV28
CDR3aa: CASRGQYDYEQYF
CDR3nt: TGTGCCAGCAGGGGACAGTACGATTACGAGCAGTACTTC

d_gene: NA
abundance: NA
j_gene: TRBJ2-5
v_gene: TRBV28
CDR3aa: CASSTSMDSQETQYF
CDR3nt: TGTGCCAGCAGCACGTCCATGGACAGTCAAGAGACCCAGTACTTC

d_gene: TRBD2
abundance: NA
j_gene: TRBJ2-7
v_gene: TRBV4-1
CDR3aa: CASSLRLAGTYEQYF
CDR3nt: TGCGCCAGCAGCCTACGGTTAGCGGGAACTTACGAGCAGTACTTC

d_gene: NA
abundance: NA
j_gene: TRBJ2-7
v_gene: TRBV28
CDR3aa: CASSFGGEQYF
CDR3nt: TGTGCCAGCAGTTTCGGCGGGGAGCAGTACTTC

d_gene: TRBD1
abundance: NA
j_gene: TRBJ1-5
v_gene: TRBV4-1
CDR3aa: CASSLHGQGAQQPQHF
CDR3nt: TGCGCCAGCAGCCTACACGGACAGGGGGCTCAACAGCCCCAGCATTTT

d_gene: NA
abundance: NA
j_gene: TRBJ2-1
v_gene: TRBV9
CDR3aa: CASSVSGRGEQFF
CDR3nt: TGTGCCAGCAGCGTATCAGGGCGCGGTGAGCAGTTCTTC

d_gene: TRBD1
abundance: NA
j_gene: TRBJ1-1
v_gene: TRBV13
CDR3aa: CASTTGTNTEAFF
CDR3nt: TGTGCCAGTACGACAGGGACGAACACTGAAGCTTTCTTT

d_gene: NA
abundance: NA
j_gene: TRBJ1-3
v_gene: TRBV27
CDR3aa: CASSSQGGNTIYF
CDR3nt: TGTGCCAGCAGTTCCCAGGGGGGAAACACCATATATTTT

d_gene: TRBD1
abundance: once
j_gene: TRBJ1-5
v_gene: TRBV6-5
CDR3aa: CASRLDRGGNQPQHF
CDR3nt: TGTGCCAGCAGACTTGACAGGGGAGGCAATCAGCCCCAGCATTTT